The next 15 T cell receptor beta chains were all read from a single sample in a study of cytomegalovirus exposure and HLA in healthy donors. In the PCR, 60 Vbeta and 13 Jbeta primers were used. The table came from immunoSEQ multiplex PCR; TCRdb's copy has only in-frame clones and leaves some out. This sample lists some 160,000 clones; its ten largest clones have roughly 2%. The source material was PBMCs. The receptors derive from a man aged 25-45 years in good health and CMV-seronegative.

The rearrangement links TRBV19 to TRBJ1-5, with 9 bases aligning to TRBD1. The V gene's germline CDR1 is LNHDA and CDR2 SQIVND (reference sequence). J gave up 5 bases and V 4 bases, and 3 bases lay outside the gene matches. CDR3 length equals 14 residues. The DNA for the CDR3 is TGTGCCAGTAGTACGGACAGGGGCTATCAGCCCCAGCATTTT. This gives the protein CASSTDRGYQPQHF. Full variable domain (outside the CDR3, taken from reference TRBV19 and TRBJ1-5): DGGITQSPKYLFRKEGQNVTLSCEQNLNHDAMYWYRQDPGQGLRLIYYSQIVNDFQKGDIAEGYSVSREKKESFPLTVTSAQKNPTAFYLCASSTDRGYQPQHFGDGTRLSIL.

V usage is TRBV21-1 and J usage is TRBJ1-5; the table's D call, TRBD1, has no DNA check behind it. TRBV21-1 has pseudogene status. The CDR3 is made up of 20 amino acids. This CDR3 is CASSNRLVQGFFRSNQPQHF. The CDR3 region has the DNA TGTGCCAGCAGCAACCGTCTCGTACAGGGGTTTTTTAGGAGCAATCAGCCCCAGCATTTT.

The chain employs TRBV11-2 and TRBJ2-6, with D possibly being TRBD2 (5 bases). Trimming removed 1 base from V and 2 bases from J, with 12 bases in between. CDR1 and CDR2 (germline): SGHAT, FQNNGV. CDR3 length equals 17 residues. CDR3 in amino acids: CASSLVTGITGANVLTF. CDR3 bases: TGTGCCAGCAGCTTAGTGACGGGGATCACTGGGGCCAACGTCCTGACTTTC.

The chain's CDR3 is CASSGRDRTQYF. In nucleotides, the CDR3 is TGTGCCAGCAGTGGGAGGGATCGGACGCAGTATTTT. V is TRBV2 and J is TRBJ2-3; a weak D match, TRBD2 (6 bases). The CDR3 length is 12 residues. In germline, CDR1 is SNHLY, CDR2 FYNNEI. Trimming took 4 bases from V and 9 from J, leaving 11 bases between them.

The CDR3 protein is CASSLGTSGRNEQFF. In DNA, the CDR3 is TGTGCCAGCAGCTTAGGGACTAGCGGGAGAAATGAGCAGTTCTTC. The chain is built from TRBV7-2 and TRBJ2-1, with 13 bases identical to TRBD2. The V gene end was trimmed by 1 base and the J gene end by 7 bases; junction bases not matched to a gene: 1. Germline CDR1 reads SGHTA; CDR2 reads FQGNSA. This CDR3 is built from 15 residues.

V is TRBV2 and J is TRBJ1-5; 7 nucleotides agree with TRBD1. The trim removed 3 bases at V and 4 bases at J, leaving 6 bases unmatched. The CDR3 consists of 15 residues. CDR1 is SNHLY and CDR2 is FYNNEI in the germline V gene. DNA of the CDR3: TGTGCCAGCAGTGACCCCCGGGACAGAAATCAGCCCCAGCATTTT. This gives the protein CASSDPRDRNQPQHF.

V gene TRBV30 combines with J gene TRBJ2-2, with 10 bases identical to TRBD1. CDR1 and CDR2 (germline): GTSNPN, SVGIG (reference sequence). The CDR3 loop spans 13 amino acids. Trimming took 3 bases from V and 8 from J; bases not matched to a gene: 3. The CDR3 DNA reads TGTGCCTGGAGAAGACAGGGGGCAGGGGAGCTGTTTTTT. Translated: CAWRRQGAGELFF.

V gene TRBV19 combines with J gene TRBJ2-1; 8 positions agree with TRBD1. The CDR3 has 13 amino acids. Germline V gene lookup returns CDR1 LNHDA and CDR2 SQIVND (reference sequence). With 9 bases clipped from V and 2 bases from J, the junction kept 3 bases outside the gene matches. As DNA, the CDR3 is TGTGCCAGCGCAGGGGGCGCCTACAATGAGCAGTTCTTC. Amino acids: CASAGGAYNEQFF.

The genes are TRBV5-1 and TRBJ2-1; 7 bases agree with TRBD2. CDR1 and CDR2 (germline): SGHRS, YFSETQ. V shed 0 bases and J 8 bases; nucleotides not matched to a gene: 8. The CDR3 runs to 15 residues. The CDR3 region is CASSLGLAAIDEQFF. CDR3 in DNA: TGCGCCAGCAGCTTGGGTCTAGCGGCTATCGATGAGCAGTTCTTC.

The V and J genes are TRBV6-1 and TRBJ1-5, with TRBD1 identical over 8 bases. The CDR3 is 13 residues long. Germline loops: CDR1 MNHNS, CDR2 SASEGT. V was pared by 7 bases and J by 7 bases, with 6 bases of the junction left unmatched. Here the CDR3 DNA reads TGTGCCAGCACACGACAGGGGTACCAGCCCCAGCATTTT. Protein product: CASTRQGYQPQHF.

The chain links TRBV25-1 to TRBJ1-4; tentative D call: TRBD1 (5 bases). Germline V gene data show CDR1 as MGHDK and CDR2 as SYGVNS. V dropped 2 bases and J dropped 0 bases, with 7 bases sitting between them. The CDR3 runs to 15 residues. CDR3 sequence: CASSEPGATNEKLFF. The CDR3 nucleotides read TGTGCCAGCAGTGAACCGGGGGCAACTAATGAAAAACTGTTTTTT.

The CDR3 DNA is TGTGCCAGCAGCTTAGCGGACAGGGTGGGCACCGGGGAGCTGTTTTTT. Translating it yields CASSLADRVGTGELFF. This chain uses TRBV7-8 with TRBJ2-2; 8 positions agree with TRBD1. This CDR3 region has 16 residues. V shed 0 bases and J 4 bases; nucleotides not matched to a gene: 4. Looked up from germline, CDR1 is SGHVS and CDR2 is FQNEAQ.

This chain joins TRBV12-5 and TRBJ1-2, with D uncertain. Germline CDR1 and CDR2: LGHNT and FRNRAP. V shed 1 base and J shed 8 bases, with 5 bases lying between them. The length of the CDR3 is 11 residues. CDR3 in DNA: TGTGCTAGTGGTTTGGGCGGAGGCTACACCTTC. Protein: CASGLGGGYTF.

The chain couples TRBV7-2 to TRBJ1-1, with D perhaps TRBD1 (5 bases). Germline lookup yields CDR1 SGHTA and CDR2 FQGNSA. Trimming left V 7 bases short and J 4 bases short, with 16 bases between. CDR3 length: 14 residues. The CDR3 loop is CASTGGSWGTEAFF. Written as DNA, the CDR3 is TGTGCCAGCACGGGGGGTTCTTGGGGCACTGAAGCTTTCTTT.

The chain couples TRBV7-9 to TRBJ2-3; maybe TRBD1 (5 bases). This CDR3 has 14 amino acids. Germline lookup yields CDR1 SEHNR and CDR2 FQNEAQ (reference sequence). V was clipped by 5 bases and J by 0 bases, with 9 bases between them. The CDR3 nucleotides are TGTGCCAGCAGCCTGGACAAAAGCACAGATACGCAGTATTTT. Its translation is CASSLDKSTDTQYF.